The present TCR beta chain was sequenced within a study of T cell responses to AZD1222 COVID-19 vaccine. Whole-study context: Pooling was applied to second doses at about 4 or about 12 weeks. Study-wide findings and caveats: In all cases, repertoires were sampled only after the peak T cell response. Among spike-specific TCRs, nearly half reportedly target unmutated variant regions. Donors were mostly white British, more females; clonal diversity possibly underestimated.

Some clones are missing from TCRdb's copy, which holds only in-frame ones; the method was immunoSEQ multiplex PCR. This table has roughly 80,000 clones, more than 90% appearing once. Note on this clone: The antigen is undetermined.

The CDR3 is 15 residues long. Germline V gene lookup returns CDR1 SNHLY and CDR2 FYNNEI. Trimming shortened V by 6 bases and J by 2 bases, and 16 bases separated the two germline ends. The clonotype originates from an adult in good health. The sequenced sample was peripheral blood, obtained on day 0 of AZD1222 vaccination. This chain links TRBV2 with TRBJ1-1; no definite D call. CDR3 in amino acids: CASRATDVANTEAFF. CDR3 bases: TGTGCCAGCAGGGCAACGGATGTGGCAAACACTGAAGCTTTCTTT.